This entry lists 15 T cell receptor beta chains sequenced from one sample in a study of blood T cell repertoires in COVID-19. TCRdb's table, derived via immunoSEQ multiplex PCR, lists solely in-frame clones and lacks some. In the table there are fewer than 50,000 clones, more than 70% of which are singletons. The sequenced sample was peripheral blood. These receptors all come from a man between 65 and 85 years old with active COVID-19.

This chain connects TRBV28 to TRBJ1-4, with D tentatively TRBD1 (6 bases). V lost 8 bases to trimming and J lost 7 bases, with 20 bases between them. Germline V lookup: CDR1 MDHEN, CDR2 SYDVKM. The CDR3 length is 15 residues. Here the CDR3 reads CASSLGGGWSEKLFF. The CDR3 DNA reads TGTGCCAGCTCCCTTGGGGGGGGCTGGAGTGAAAAACTGTTTTTT.

DNA for the CDR3: TGTGCCTGGAGTGGGGCAAACTATGGCTACACCTTC. Its translation: CAWSGANYGYTF. The chain couples TRBV30 to TRBJ1-2; D remains unclear. The CDR3 is 12 amino acids. The germline V gene has CDR1 GTSNPN and CDR2 SVGIG (reference sequence). Trimming shortened V by 1 base and J by 2 bases, and 5 bases separated the two germline ends.

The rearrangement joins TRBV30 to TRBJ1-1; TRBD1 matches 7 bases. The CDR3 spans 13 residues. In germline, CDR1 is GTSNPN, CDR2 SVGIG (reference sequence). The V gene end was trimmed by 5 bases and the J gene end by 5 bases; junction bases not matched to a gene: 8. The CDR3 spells CAWGRDSRTEAFF. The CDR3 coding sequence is TGTGCCTGGGGGAGGGACAGCCGGACTGAAGCTTTCTTT. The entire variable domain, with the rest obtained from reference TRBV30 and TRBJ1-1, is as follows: SQTIHQWPATLVQPVGSPLSLECTVEGTSNPNLYWYRQAAGRGLQLLFYSVGIGQISSEVPQNLSASRPQDRQFILSSKKLLLSDSGFYLCAWGRDSRTEAFFGQGTRLTVV.

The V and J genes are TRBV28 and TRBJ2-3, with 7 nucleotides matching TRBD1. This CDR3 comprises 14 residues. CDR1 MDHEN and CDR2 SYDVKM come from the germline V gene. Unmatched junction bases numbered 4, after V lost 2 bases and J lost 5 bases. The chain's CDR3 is CASSLRGGVDTQYF. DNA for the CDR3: TGTGCCAGCAGTTTAAGAGGGGGCGTAGATACGCAGTATTTT.

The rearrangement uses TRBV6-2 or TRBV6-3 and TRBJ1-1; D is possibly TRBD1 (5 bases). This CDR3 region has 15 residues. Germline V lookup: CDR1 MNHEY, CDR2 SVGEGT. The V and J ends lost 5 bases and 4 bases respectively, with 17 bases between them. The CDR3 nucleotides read TGTGCCAGCAGTCTAAAGGGGCGGGGGACCACTGAAGCTTTCTTT. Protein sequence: CASSLKGRGTTEAFF.

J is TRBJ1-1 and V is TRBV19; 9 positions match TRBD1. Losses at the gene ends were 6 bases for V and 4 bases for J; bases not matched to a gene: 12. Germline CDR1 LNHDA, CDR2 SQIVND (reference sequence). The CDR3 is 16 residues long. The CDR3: CASRPVDRGHCTEAFF. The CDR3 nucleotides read TGTGCCAGTAGGCCCGTGGACAGGGGTCATTGCACTGAAGCTTTCTTT.

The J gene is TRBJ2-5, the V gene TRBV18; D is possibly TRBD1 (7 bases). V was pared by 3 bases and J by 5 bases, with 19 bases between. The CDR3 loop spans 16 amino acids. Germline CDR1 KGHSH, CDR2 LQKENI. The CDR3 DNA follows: TGTGCCAGCTCACCCGTCCGGACAGGAGGGGCGGAGACCCAGTACTTC. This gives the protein CASSPVRTGGAETQYF.

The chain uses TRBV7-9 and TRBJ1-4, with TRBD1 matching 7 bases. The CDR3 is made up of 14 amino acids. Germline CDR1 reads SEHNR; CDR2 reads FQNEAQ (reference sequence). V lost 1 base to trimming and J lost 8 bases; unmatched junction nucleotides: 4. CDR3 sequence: CASSLGGGEEKLFF. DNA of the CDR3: TGTGCCAGCAGCTTAGGAGGGGGCGAGGAAAAACTGTTTTTT.

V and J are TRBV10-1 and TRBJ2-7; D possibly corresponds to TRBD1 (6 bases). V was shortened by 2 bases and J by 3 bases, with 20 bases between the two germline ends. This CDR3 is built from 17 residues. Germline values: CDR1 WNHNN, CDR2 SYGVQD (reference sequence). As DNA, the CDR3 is TGCGCCAGCAGTGAGCCGGTAACAGGGCTCCCCCTCTACGAGCAGTACTTC. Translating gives CASSEPVTGLPLYEQYF.

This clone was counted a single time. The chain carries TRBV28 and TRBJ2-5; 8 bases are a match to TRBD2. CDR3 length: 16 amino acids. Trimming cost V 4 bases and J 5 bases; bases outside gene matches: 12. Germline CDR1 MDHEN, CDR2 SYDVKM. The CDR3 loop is CASSYTGGRSWETQYF. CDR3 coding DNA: TGTGCCAGCAGTTACACGGGGGGGCGGTCCTGGGAGACCCAGTACTTC.

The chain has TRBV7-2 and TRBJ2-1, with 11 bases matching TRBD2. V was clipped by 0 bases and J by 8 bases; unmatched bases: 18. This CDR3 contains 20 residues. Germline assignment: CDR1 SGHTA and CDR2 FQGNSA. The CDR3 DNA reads TGTGCCAGCAGCTTAGCGAGCGGTAGCGGGGGGGTACCAAAGCAGGATGAGCAGTTCTTC. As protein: CASSLASGSGGVPKQDEQFF.

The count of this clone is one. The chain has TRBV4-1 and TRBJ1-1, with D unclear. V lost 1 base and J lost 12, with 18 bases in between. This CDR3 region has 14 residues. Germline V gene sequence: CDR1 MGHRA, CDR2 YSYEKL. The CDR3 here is CASSQVSGWREPFF. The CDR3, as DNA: TGCGCCAGCAGCCAAGTATCTGGTTGGAGGGAGCCTTTCTTT.

The CDR3 spells CASSIYSGLRADTQYF. CDR3 in DNA: TGTGCCAGCAGTATATATTCGGGACTCCGCGCAGATACGCAGTATTTT. This rearrangement joins TRBV28 to TRBJ2-3; TRBD2 might be the D (6 bases). Germline loops: CDR1 MDHEN, CDR2 SYDVKM. Trimming removed 5 bases at V and 4 bases at J, with 19 bases between. This CDR3 has 16 amino acids.

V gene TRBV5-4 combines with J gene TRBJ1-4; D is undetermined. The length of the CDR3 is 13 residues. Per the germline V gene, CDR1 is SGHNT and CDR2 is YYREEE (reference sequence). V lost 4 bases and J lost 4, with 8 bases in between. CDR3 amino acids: CASSPGINEKLFF. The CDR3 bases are TGTGCCAGCAGCCCCGGGATTAATGAAAAACTGTTTTTT.

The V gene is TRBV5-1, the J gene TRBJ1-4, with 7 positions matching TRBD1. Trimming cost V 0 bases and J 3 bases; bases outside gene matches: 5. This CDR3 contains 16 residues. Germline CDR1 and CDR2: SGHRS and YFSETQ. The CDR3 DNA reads TGCGCCAGCAGCTTGGACAGGGGAATAGCTAATGAAAAACTGTTTTTT. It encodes CASSLDRGIANEKLFF.